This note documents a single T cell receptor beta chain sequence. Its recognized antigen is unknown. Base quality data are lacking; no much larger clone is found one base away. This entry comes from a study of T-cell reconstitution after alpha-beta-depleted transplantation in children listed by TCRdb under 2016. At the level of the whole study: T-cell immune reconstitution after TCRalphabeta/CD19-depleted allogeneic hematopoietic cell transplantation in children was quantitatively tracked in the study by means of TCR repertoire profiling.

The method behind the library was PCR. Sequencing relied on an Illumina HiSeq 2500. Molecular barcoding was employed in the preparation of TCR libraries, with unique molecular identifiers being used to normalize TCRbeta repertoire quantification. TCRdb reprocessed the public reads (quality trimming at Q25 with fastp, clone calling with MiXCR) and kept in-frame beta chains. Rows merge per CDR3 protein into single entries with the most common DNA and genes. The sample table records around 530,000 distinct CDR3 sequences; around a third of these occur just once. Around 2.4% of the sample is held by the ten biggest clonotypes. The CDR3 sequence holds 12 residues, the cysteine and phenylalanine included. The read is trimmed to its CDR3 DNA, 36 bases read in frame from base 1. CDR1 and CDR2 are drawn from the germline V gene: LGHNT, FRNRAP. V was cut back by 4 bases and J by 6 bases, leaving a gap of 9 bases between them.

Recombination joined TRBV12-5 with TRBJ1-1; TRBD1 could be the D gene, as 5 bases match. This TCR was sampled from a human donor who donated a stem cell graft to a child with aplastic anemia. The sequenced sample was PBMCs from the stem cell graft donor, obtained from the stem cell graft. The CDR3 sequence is CASGSGLPEAFF. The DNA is TGTGCTAGTGGTTCGGGGCTCCCTGAAGCTTTCTTT.